The T cell receptor (beta chain) under discussion was sequenced for a study of PD-1 blockade in classical Hodgkin lymphoma. Study outcomes and limitations: Reported baseline diversity: healthy donors highest, relapsed/refractory patients lowest.

Patients all relapsed after autologous stem cell transplantation, and there was variation in brentuximab vedotin exposure. Best responses included complete response and partial response; otherwise, the best response was progressive disease. Concerning this clone itself: No antigen is known for it.

Germline V CDR1 and CDR2: SGHTA, FQGNSA. The CDR3 consists of 15 residues. After removal of 2 bases from V and 2 bases from J, the junction contained 0 bases not matched to a gene. Repertoires were generated with immunoSEQ multiplex PCR, while TCRdb's copy carries only in-frame clones and drops some. The table shows tens of thousands of clones, with just under 80% occurring only once. Material: peripheral blood mononuclear cells (PBMCs), obtained at baseline. This sequence originates from a human donor with classical Hodgkin lymphoma. The chain joins TRBV7-2 to TRBJ2-6; 7 bases line up with TRBD1. Here the CDR3 reads CASSLQGAGANVLTF. The DNA for the CDR3 is TGTGCCAGCAGCTTACAGGGGGCTGGGGCCAACGTCCTGACTTTC.